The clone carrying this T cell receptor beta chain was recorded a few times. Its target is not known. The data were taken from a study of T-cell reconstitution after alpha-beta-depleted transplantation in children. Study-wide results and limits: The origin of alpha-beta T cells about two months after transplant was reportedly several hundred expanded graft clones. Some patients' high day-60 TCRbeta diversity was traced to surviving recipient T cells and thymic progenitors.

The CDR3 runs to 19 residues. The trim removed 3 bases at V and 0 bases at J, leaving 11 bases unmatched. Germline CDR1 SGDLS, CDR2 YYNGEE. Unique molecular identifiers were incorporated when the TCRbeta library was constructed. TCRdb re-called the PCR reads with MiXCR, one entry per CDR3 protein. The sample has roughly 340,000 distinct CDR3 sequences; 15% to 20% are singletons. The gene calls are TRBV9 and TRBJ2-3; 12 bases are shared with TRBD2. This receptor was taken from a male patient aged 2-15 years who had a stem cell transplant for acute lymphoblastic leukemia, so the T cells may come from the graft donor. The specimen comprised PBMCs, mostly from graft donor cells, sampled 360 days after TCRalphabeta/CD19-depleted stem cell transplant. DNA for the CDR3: TGTGCCAGCAGCGACGGACTAGCGGGAAGCCCCCTAAGCACAGATACGCAGTATTTT. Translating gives CASSDGLAGSPLSTDTQYF.